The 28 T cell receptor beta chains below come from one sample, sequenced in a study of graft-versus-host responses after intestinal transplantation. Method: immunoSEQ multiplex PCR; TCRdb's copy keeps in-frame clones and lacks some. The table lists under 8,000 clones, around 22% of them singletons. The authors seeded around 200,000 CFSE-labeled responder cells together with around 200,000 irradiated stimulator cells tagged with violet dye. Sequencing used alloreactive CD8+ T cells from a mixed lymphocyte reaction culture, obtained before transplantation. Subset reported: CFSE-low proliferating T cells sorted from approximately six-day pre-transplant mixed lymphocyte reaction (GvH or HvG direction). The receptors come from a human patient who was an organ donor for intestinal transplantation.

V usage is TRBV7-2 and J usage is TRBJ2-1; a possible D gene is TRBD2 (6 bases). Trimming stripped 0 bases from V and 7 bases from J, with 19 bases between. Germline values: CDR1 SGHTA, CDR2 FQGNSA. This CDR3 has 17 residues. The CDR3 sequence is CASSLALRPTSSNEQFF. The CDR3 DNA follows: TGTGCCAGCAGCTTAGCGCTCCGGCCTACTAGCAGTAATGAGCAGTTCTTC.

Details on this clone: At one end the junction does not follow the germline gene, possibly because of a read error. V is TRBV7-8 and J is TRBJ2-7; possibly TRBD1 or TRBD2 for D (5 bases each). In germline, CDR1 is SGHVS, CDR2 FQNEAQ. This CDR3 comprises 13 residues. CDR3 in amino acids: CASSLGRTYEQYF. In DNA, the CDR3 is TGCGCCAGCAGCCTGGGACGGACCTACGAGCAGTACTTC.

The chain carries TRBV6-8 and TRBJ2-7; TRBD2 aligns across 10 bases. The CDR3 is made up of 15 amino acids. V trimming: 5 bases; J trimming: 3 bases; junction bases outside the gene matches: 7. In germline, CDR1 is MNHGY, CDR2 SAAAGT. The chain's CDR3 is CASSPGLASGYEQYF. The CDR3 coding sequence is TGTGCCAGCAGTCCGGGACTAGCGTCGGGCTACGAGCAGTACTTC.

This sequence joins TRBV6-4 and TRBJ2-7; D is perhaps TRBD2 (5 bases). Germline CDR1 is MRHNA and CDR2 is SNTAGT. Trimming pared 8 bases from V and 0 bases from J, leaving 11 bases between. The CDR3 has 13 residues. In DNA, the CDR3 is TGTGCCAGCGGACTTCATCTCTCCTACGAGCAGTACTTC. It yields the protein CASGLHLSYEQYF.

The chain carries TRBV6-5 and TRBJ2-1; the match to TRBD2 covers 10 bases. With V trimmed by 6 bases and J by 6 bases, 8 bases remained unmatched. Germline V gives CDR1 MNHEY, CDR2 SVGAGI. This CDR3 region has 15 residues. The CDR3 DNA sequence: TGTGCCAGCAGACCTACTAGCGGGATTCCCAATGAGCAGTTCTTC. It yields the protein CASRPTSGIPNEQFF.

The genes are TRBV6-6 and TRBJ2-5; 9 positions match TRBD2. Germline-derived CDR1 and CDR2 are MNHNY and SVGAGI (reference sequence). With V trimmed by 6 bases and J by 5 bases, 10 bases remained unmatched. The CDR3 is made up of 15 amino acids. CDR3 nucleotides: TGTGCCAGCAGGGAACCCCTAGCGGGATGGGAGACCCAGTACTTC. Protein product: CASREPLAGWETQYF.

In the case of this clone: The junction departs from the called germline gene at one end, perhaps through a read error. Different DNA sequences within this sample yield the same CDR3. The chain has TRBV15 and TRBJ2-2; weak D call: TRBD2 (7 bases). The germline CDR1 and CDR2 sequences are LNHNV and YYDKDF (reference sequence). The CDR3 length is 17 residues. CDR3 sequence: CATSRGSGGADTGELFF. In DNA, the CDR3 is TGCGCCACCAGCAGAGGCTCGGGGGGCGCCGACACCGGGGAGCTGTTTTTT.

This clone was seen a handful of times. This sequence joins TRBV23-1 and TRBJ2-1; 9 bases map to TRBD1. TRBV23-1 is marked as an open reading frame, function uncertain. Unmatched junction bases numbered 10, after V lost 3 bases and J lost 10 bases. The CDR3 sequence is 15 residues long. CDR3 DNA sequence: TGCGCCAGCAGTCACCTACAACAGGGGGCGCGGGAGCAGTTCTTC. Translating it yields CASSHLQQGAREQFF.

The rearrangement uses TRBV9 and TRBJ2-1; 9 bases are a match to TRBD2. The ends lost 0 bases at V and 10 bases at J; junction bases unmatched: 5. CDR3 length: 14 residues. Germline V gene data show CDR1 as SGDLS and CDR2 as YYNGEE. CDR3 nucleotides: TGTGCCAGCAGCGTAGGGGTAGCGGGAGTCGAGCAGTTCTTC. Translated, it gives CASSVGVAGVEQFF.

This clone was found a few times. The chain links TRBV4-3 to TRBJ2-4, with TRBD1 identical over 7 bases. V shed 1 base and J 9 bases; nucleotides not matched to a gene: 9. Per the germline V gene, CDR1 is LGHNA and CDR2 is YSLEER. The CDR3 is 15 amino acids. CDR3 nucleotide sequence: TGCGCCAGCAGCCAAGGGACAGGACCCGTGGGCATTCAGTACTTC. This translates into CASSQGTGPVGIQYF.

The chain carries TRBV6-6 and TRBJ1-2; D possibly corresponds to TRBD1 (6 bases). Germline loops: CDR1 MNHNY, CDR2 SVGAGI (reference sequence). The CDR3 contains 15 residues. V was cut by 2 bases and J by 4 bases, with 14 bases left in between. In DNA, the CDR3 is TGTGCCAGCAGTTACCAAGGACAGTTTGTCTATGGCTACACCTTC. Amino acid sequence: CASSYQGQFVYGYTF.

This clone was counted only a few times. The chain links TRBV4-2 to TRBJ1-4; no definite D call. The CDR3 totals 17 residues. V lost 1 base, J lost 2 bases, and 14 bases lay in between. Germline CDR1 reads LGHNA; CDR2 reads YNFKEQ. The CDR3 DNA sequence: TGTGCCAGCAGCCAAGTATTACAGCCCCGCACTAATGAAAAACTGTTTTTT. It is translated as CASSQVLQPRTNEKLFF.

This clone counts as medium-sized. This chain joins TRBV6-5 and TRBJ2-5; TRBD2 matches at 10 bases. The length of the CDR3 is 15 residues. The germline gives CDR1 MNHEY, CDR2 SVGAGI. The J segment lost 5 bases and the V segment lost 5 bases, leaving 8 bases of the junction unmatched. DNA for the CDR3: TGTGCCAGCAGTCTCCTAGCGGGAGCAATGGAGACCCAGTACTTC. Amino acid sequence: CASSLLAGAMETQYF.

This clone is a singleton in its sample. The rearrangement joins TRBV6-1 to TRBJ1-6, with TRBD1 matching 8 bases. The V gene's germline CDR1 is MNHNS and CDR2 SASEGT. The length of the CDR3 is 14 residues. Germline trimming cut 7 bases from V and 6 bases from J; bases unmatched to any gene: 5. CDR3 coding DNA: TGTGCCAGCACCGCGACAGGGGTTAATTCACCCCTCCACTTT. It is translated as CASTATGVNSPLHF.

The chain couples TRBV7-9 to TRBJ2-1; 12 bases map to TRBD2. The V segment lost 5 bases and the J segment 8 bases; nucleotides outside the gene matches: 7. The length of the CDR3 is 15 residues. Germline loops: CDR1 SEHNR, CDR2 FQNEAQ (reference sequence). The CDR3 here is CASSRLAGVEDEQFF. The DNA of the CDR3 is TGTGCCAGCAGCCGACTAGCGGGAGTGGAGGATGAGCAGTTCTTC.

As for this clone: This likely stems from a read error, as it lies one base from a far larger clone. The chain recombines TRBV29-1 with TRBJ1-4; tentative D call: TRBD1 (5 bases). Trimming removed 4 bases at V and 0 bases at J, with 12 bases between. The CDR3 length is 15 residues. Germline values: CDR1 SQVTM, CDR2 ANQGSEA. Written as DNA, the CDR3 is TGCAGCGTTGGATTGGGGGGGGCAACTAATGAAAAACTGTTTTTT. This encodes CSVGLGGATNEKLFF.

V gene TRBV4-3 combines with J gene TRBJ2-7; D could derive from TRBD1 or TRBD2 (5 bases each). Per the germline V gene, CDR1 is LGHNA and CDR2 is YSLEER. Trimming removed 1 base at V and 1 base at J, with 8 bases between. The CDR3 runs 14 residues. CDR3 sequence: CASSQVGVSYEQYF. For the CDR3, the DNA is TGCGCCAGCAGCCAAGTGGGGGTTTCCTACGAGCAGTACTTC.

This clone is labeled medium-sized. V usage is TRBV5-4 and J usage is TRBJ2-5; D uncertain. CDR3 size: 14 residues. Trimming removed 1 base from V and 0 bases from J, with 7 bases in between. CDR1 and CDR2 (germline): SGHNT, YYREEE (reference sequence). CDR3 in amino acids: CASSLKADQETQYF. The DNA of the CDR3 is TGTGCCAGCAGCTTGAAGGCGGACCAAGAGACCCAGTACTTC. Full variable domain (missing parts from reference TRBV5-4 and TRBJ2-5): ETGVTQSPTHLIKTRGQQVTLRCSSQSGHNTVSWYQQALGQGPQFIFQYYREEENGRGNFPPRFSGLQFPNYSSELNVNALELDDSALYLCASSLKADQETQYFGPGTRLLVL.

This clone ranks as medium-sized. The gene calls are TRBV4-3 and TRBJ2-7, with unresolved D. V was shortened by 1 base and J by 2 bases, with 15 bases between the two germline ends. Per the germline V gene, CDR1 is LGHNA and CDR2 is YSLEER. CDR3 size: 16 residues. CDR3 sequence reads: CASSQAQPALTYEQYF. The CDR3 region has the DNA TGCGCCAGCAGCCAAGCTCAGCCAGCTTTAACCTACGAGCAGTACTTC.

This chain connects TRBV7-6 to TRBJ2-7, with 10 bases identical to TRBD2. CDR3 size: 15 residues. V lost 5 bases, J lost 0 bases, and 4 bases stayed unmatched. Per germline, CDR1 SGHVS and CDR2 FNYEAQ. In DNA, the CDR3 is TGTGCCAGCAGCGGGACTAGCGCCAGCTCCTACGAGCAGTACTTC. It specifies CASSGTSASSYEQYF.

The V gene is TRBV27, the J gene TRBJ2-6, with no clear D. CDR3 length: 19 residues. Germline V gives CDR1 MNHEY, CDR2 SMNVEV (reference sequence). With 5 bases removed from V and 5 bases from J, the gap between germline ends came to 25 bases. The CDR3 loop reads CASSHPDPGYKSRANVLTF. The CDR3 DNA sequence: TGTGCCAGCAGTCACCCAGATCCTGGCTACAAAAGTCGGGCCAACGTCCTGACTTTC.

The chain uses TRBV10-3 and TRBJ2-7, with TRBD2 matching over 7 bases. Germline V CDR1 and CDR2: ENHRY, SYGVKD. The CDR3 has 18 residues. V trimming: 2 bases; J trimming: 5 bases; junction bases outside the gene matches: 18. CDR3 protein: CAISEPVPGGSYLHEQYF. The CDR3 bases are TGTGCCATCAGTGAGCCCGTCCCGGGCGGGAGTTACCTCCACGAGCAGTACTTC.

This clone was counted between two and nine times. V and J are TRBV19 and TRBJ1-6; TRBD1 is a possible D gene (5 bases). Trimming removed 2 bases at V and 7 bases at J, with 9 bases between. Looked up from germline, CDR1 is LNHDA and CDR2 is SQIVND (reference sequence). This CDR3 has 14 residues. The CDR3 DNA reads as TGTGCCAGTAGTATACAAGGGGTGAATTCACCCCTCCACTTT. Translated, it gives CASSIQGVNSPLHF.

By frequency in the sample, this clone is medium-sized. The CDR3 DNA sequence: TGTGCCAGCAGCCCCCTCGGGGGAGGAAGGGTTGAGCAGTTCTTC. It translates to CASSPLGGGRVEQFF. The genes are TRBV7-3 and TRBJ2-1; D is possibly TRBD2 (6 bases). The V end lost 5 bases, the J end lost 9 bases, and 20 bases lay between the germline ends. Per the germline V gene, CDR1 is SGHTA and CDR2 is FQGTGA. The CDR3 runs to 15 residues. The full variable domain, in which reference TRBV7-3 and TRBJ2-1 provide the parts outside the CDR3, is GAGVSQTPSNKVTEKGKYVELRCDPISGHTALYWYRQSLGQGPEFLIYFQGTGAADDSGLPNDRFFAVRPEGSVSTLKIQRTERGDSAVYLCASSPLGGGRVEQFFGPGTRLTVL.

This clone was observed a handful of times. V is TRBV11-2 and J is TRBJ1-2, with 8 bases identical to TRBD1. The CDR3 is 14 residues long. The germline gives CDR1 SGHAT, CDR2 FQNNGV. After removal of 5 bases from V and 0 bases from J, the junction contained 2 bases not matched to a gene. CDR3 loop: CASSGTGTNYGYTF. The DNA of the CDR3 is TGTGCCAGCAGCGGGACAGGAACTAACTATGGCTACACCTTC. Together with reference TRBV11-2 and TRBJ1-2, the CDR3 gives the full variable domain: EAGVAQSPRYKIIEKRQSVAFWCNPISGHATLYWYQQILGQGPKLLIQFQNNGVVDDSQLPKDRFSAERLKGVDSTLKIQPAKLEDSAVYLCASSGTGTNYGYTFGSGTRLTVV.

CDR3 DNA sequence: TGTGCCAGCAGCTTTGAGAGTGAGACGGAGTCCTACGAGCAGTACTTC. Translating gives CASSFESETESYEQYF. The chain employs TRBV7-9 and TRBJ2-7; no definite D call. Trimming shortened V by 3 bases and J by 1 base, and 16 bases separated the two germline ends. The CDR3 runs to 16 residues. The germline CDR1 and CDR2 sequences are SEHNR and FQNEAQ (reference sequence).

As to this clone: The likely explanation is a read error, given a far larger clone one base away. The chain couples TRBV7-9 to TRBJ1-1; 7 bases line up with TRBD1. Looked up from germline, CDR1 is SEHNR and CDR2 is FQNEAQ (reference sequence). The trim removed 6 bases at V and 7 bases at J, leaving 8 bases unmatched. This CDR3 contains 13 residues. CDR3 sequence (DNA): TGTGCCAGCAGGGGGACAGCAGGCCTTGAAGCTTTCTTT. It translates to CASRGTAGLEAFF.

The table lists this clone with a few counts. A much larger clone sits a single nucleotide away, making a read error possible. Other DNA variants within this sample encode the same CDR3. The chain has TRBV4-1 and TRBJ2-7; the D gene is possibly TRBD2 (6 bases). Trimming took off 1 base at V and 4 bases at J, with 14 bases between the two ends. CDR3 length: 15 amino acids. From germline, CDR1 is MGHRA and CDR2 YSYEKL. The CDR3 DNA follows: TGCGCCAGCAGCCAAGTTTCGGGAGTAGGTTACGAGCAGTACTTC. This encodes CASSQVSGVGYEQYF.